These T cell receptor beta chains were read from a single sample in a study of T cell repertoires in cytomegalovirus infection. Antigens of these TCRs are unknown. Each CDR3 protein gets one entry after TCRdb re-called the reads with MiXCR. The sample records some 940,000 distinct CDR3 sequences, about 33% being singletons. Source: cultured CD8+ T cells from PBMCs, taken from culture after CMV antigen stimulation. The receptors were gathered from a human donor in good health (CMV status not recorded). Some clones in this sample may be carry-over from other donors' samples. The CDR3 runs from the conserved cysteine through the conserved F or W. The D gene is left open where the match is weak. Not every row has a clone size; where given, it reads once, few, many or a size class.

D,size,V,length,J,DNA,CDR3
.,.,TRBV19,13,TRBJ1-5,TGTGCCAGTAGTATTGGTATAAATCAGCCCCAGCATTTT,CASSIGINQPQHF
TRBD1,many,TRBV6-6,13,TRBJ2-7,TGTGCCAGCAGCCAGGCAGGGGGCTACGAGCAGTACTTC,CASSQAGGYEQYF
.,few,TRBV10-1,15,TRBJ2-5,TGCGCCAGCAGTGAGTCGTCGGACCTCCAAGAGACCCAGTACTTC,CASSESSDLQETQYF
.,few,TRBV27,15,TRBJ2-2,TGTGCCAGCAGCCCCCTCGACAGCAACACCGGGGAGCTGTTTTTT,CASSPLDSNTGELFF
.,.,TRBV7-9,14,TRBJ2-5,TGTGCCAGCAGCTTAGAGGAAGGACGAGAGACCCAGTACTTC,CASSLEEGRETQYF
TRBD1,few,TRBV29-1,15,TRBJ1-1,TGCAGCGGGGGACAGGGAGAGATCTGGAACACTGAAGCTTTCTTT,CSGGQGEIWNTEAFF
TRBD1,.,TRBV9,14,TRBJ2-1,TGTGCCAGCAGTCGGACAGGGCGCTACAATGAGCAGTTCTTC,CASSRTGRYNEQFF
.,.,TRBV19,14,TRBJ2-7,TGTGCCAGTAGTTCGCTTGACGCAGCCTACGAGCAGTACTTC,CASSSLDAAYEQYF
.,.,TRBV7-9,14,TRBJ1-3,TGTGCCAGCAGCCAAATAAAGGGGGGCAACACCATATATTTT,CASSQIKGGNTIYF
.,.,TRBV27,15,TRBJ2-3,TGTGCCAGCAGACCTCCTGGGGGGCGGGCAGATACGCAGTATTTT,CASRPPGGRADTQYF
.,.,TRBV6-4,15,TRBJ2-4,TGTGCCAGCAGGGACACAAGATTAGCCAAAAACATTCAGTACTTC,CASRDTRLAKNIQYF
TRBD1,.,TRBV20-1,16,TRBJ2-3,TGCAGTGCCGAGGACAGGGACCCTACTAGCACAGATACGCAGTATTTT,CSAEDRDPTSTDTQYF
TRBD2,.,TRBV7-4,16,TRBJ2-1,TGTGCCAGCAGCAGACTAGCGGGGGCTAGCTACAATGAGCAGTTCTTC,CASSRLAGASYNEQFF
.,.,TRBV15,15,TRBJ1-2,TGTGCCACCAGCAGAGATCAAATTGATCGCTCTGGCTACACCTTC,CATSRDQIDRSGYTF
.,few,TRBV12-3/TRBV12-4,15,TRBJ2-7,TGTGCCAGCAGTTTCTTGGGGCCCCCGGCCTACGAGCAGTACTTC,CASSFLGPPAYEQYF
.,once,TRBV6-2/TRBV6-3,13,TRBJ2-3,TGTGCCAGCAGTTATGTGGCGGGGGATACGCAGTATTTT,CASSYVAGDTQYF
.,.,TRBV6-1,15,TRBJ1-1,TGTGCCAGCAGTGAACTCCGGGACTTTAACACTGAAGCTTTCTTT,CASSELRDFNTEAFF
TRBD2,once,TRBV7-8,16,TRBJ2-2,TGTGTCAGCAGCTTAGCGGGGTGGGATAACACCGGGGAGCTGTTTTTT,CVSSLAGWDNTGELFF
.,many,TRBV7-8,13,TRBJ2-3,TGTGCCAGCAGCTTAGCCCGGGTAGATACGCAGTATTTT,CASSLARVDTQYF
TRBD2,.,TRBV6-5,15,TRBJ2-1,TGTGCCAGCAGCGAACTTCGGACTAGCTACAATGAGCAGTTCTTC,CASSELRTSYNEQFF
.,many,TRBV7-6,10,TRBJ2-3,TGTGCCAGCCAAGGGGATACGCAGTATTTT,CASQGDTQYF
.,few,TRBV5-4,13,TRBJ2-1,TGTGCCAGCAGGCCGGACAGCCACAATGAGCAGTTCTTC,CASRPDSHNEQFF